Following are 7 T cell receptor beta chains from one sample sequenced in a study of blood T cell repertoires in COVID-19 (dated by TCRdb to 2018 to 2021). The protocol used for the library was the immunoSEQ multiplex PCR assay. TCRdb stores this immuneACCESS table with in-frame sequences only. Part of the clones is absent; in the studies checked, under half of the shortfall reflects unresolved V genes, and no reason is known for the rest. The sample records under 150,000 clones, around 84% of which are singletons. The ten largest account for roughly two fifths of the sample. The sequenced material came from peripheral blood. Receptor source: a human donor in a cohort sampled during active COVID-19.

The chain employs TRBV6-2 or TRBV6-3 and TRBJ2-3, with D hard to call. Germline V gene lookup returns CDR1 MNHEY and CDR2 SVGEGT. The CDR3 covers 15 residues. The V and J ends lost 5 bases and 1 base respectively, with 13 bases between them. In DNA, the CDR3 is TGTGCCAGCAGTCCGAATCGGGTTGGCACAGATACGCAGTATTTT. Encoded protein: CASSPNRVGTDTQYF.

The chain has TRBV5-1 and TRBJ2-1, with 8 bases fitting TRBD1. Germline CDR1 and CDR2: SGHRS and YFSETQ. This CDR3 spans 15 amino acids. V lost 3 bases and J lost 3; bases outside the gene matches: 5. CDR3 coding DNA: TGCGCCAGCAGCTCGACAGGGGAAAACTACAATGAGCAGTTCTTC. Protein sequence: CASSSTGENYNEQFF.

The genes are TRBV5-5 and TRBJ1-4; D is possibly TRBD1 (5 bases). Trimming shortened V by 4 bases and J by 0 bases, and 10 bases separated the two germline ends. Germline CDR1 reads SGHKS; CDR2 reads YYEKEE (reference sequence). The CDR3 totals 15 residues. The CDR3, as DNA: TGTGCCAGCAGCCCGGGGACTCCAACTAATGAAAAACTGTTTTTT. As protein: CASSPGTPTNEKLFF. Full variable domain (outside the CDR3, taken from reference TRBV5-5 and TRBJ1-4): DAGVTQSPTHLIKTRGQQVTLRCSPISGHKSVSWYQQVLGQGPQFIFQYYEKEERGRGNFPDRFSARQFPNYSSELNVNALLLGDSALYLCASSPGTPTNEKLFFGSGTQLSVL.

The table lists this clone with many counts. CDR3 DNA sequence: TGCGCCAGCAGCCCCGGGACAGGGGGCGTCTACGAGCAGTACTTC. This gives the protein CASSPGTGGVYEQYF. The rearrangement joins TRBV23-1 to TRBJ2-7, with 12 positions matching TRBD1. TRBV23-1 is recorded as an ORF, its role being uncertain. The CDR3 consists of 15 residues. Trimming removed 6 bases from V and 3 bases from J; junction bases left unmatched: 6.

The CDR3 is CASTHETEYYEQYF. The CDR3 bases are TGTGCCAGCACCCATGAAACAGAGTACTACGAGCAGTACTTC. V is TRBV7-9 and J is TRBJ2-7; no firm D call. V gave up 7 bases and J gave up 3 bases, with 16 bases separating them. The CDR3 extends over 14 amino acids. Germline assignment: CDR1 SEHNR and CDR2 FQNEAQ (reference sequence).

The chain employs TRBV30 and TRBJ2-3, with a possible D match to TRBD2 (5 bases). This CDR3 has 13 residues. The ends were cut back, 1 base at V and 3 bases at J, with 8 bases in the middle. CDR1 and CDR2 from the germline V gene are GTSNPN and SVGIG (reference sequence). The CDR3 DNA sequence: TGTGCCTGGAGTGGCGGGTGGACAGATACGCAGTATTTT. It specifies CAWSGGWTDTQYF.

This clone has just one count. The chain combines TRBV30 with TRBJ1-2; maybe TRBD1 (6 bases). Trimming removed 4 bases from V and 8 bases from J, with 14 bases in between. CDR1 and CDR2 (germline): GTSNPN, SVGIG (reference sequence). The CDR3 totals 12 residues. The CDR3: CAWIGRGPGYTF. The CDR3, as DNA: TGTGCCTGGATTGGGCGGGGGCCAGGCTACACCTTC.